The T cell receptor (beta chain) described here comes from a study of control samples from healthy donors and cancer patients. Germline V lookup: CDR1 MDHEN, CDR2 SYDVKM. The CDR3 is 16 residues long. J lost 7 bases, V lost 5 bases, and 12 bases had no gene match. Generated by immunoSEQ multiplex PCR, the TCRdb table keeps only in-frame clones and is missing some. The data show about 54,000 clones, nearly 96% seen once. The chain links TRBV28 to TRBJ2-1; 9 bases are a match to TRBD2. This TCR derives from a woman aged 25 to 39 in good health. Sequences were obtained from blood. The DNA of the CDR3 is TGTGCCAGCAGTCCCAAAAATAGCGGGAGACAGAATGAGCAGTTCTTC. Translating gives CASSPKNSGRQNEQFF.